This T cell receptor beta chain was sequenced during a study of blood T cell repertoires in COVID-19. CDR1 is SGHTS and CDR2 is YDEGEE in the germline V gene. CDR3 length: 15 amino acids. V was clipped by 4 bases and J by 5 bases; unmatched bases: 10. Original handling: How many nucleated cells were present was estimated from reference gene primer amplification. Produced via immunoSEQ multiplex PCR; TCRdb's table is partial and in-frame only. The V and J calls and clone size are taken from that table; D and trimming were inferred from the DNA. The table shows 100,000 to 130,000 clones, with about 91% occurring only once.

The sample was peripheral blood. This clonotype originated in a man in his fifties or sixties with active or convalescent COVID-19. V and J are TRBV5-8 and TRBJ1-1, with 8 bases lining up with TRBD1. The CDR3 DNA reads TGTGCCAGCAGCATCCGGGGACAGGTAGGAACTGAAGCTTTCTTT. It codes for CASSIRGQVGTEAFF.